This T cell receptor beta chain was identified in a study of cytomegalovirus exposure and HLA in healthy donors. The V end lost 8 bases, the J end lost 7 bases, and 18 bases lay between the germline ends. This CDR3 is 13 amino acids long. Germline CDR1 and CDR2: SNHLY and FYNNEI. Assay: immunoSEQ multiplex PCR; the TCRdb copy retains only in-frame clones and omits some. This table has about 130,000 clones, 90% to 95% appearing once. This receptor was obtained from a woman between 18 and 29 years old in good health and CMV-seronegative. The sequenced sample was PBMCs. The chain employs TRBV2 and TRBJ2-7; D is perhaps TRBD2 (7 bases). As DNA, the CDR3 is TGTGCCAGCCGATTTCGGGGGGCTGAGGAGCAGTACTTC. Translated, it gives CASRFRGAEEQYF.